This TCR beta chain was found in a study of T cells in Graves' hyperthyroidism and ophthalmopathy (dated by TCRdb to about 2019). About the investigation overall: Peripheral blood was sampled at the time of initial diagnosis, prior to any treatment. A discovery cohort of about 100 patients, 43 with Graves' ophthalmopathy and over 55 with stable Graves' hyperthyroidism, was used to find distinguishing TCR V-J signatures. An independent validation cohort of under 20 hyperthyroidism patients and about 16 patients who later progressed to ophthalmopathy tested prospective prediction of ophthalmopathy. The 100 discovery patients were divided at random into training and test sets in a 7:3 ratio. Thyroid tissue and blood T-cell repertoires from about six Graves' hyperthyroidism patients were also compared in the study. Following sampling, methimazole starting at 30 mg daily was given to hyperthyroidism patients, and high-dose intravenous methylprednisolone was given to ophthalmopathy patients. TCR Vbeta CDR3 sequencing of roughly 140 peripheral blood samples (over 40 ophthalmopathy, approximately 80 hyperthyroidism and around 17 progressor patients) is reported in the paper.

Stable Graves' hyperthyroidism was defined as no progression to ophthalmopathy during 18 months of follow-up. Hyperthyroidism patients were newly diagnosed, had a disease duration of under 2 months, and were aged 18 to 65 years. Patients with uncontrolled infections, other autoimmune diseases, pregnancy or lactation were excluded. Diagnoses relied on clinical symptoms, serum thyroxine and TRAb, thyroid ultrasound and orbital computed tomography. Ficoll-Paque density gradient centrifugation was used to isolate PBMCs from 8 to 10 ml of fresh peripheral blood. Total RNA was extracted with Trizol reagent, and quality was checked on an Agilent 2100 Bioanalyzer. On the study overall, not on this receptor specifically: In validation, the model predicted progression to ophthalmopathy a median of approximately 6.3 months before onset, with about 71% sensitivity and 72.22% specificity. No statistical method was used to fix the sample size in advance, and group allocation was not hidden from the investigators. Most expanded thyroid clonotypes (frequency above 0.001) were also found in blood, which suggests that blood repertoires may mirror thyroid immune responses. A 13 V-J signature model separated ophthalmopathy from stable hyperthyroidism, with roughly 88% sensitivity and roughly 84% specificity in cross-validation and 80%/75% in testing.

About this clonotype itself: The clone's antigen remains unknown. One junction end disagrees with the germline gene, perhaps due to a read error.

CDR1 and CDR2 are read off the germline V gene as SGHNT and YENEEA. From its cysteine to its phenylalanine, the CDR3 spans 14 amino acids. Just the 42-base CDR3 DNA is kept, in frame starting at base 1. Amplification of TCR beta CDR3 regions was carried out from RNA transcripts. For the first round of RT-PCR on the TCR CDR3, the HTBI primer set was used together with the Qiagen OneStep RT-PCR kit. The libraries were constructed in a second round of multiplex PCR and then size-selected and purified. Libraries were sequenced paired-end with 100 bp reads on an Illumina HiSeq2000. As for the original processing: Raw data were processed with SOAPnuke, discarding reads with adapters, uncalled bases, mean Phred below 15, or no exact constant-primer or identifier match. High-quality paired reads were merged with COPE v1.2.5, and unique nucleotide sequences were defined as clonotypes. MiTCR v1.1 was used to align the clonotypes against IMGT TRBV, TRBD and TRBJ reference segments. Analysis was restricted to V-J combinations with a frequency above 0.0001, which covered about 99% of repertoires. A TCS score was defined as the ratio of F50 (clonal expansion) to E x V (chaos), with BLOSUM62-based TCRdist applied between CDR3 peptides within each V-J. Welch's t-statistics and random forest reduced approximately 520 V-J features to around 14, which were used in a naive Bayes classifier (R e1071). Using fastp trimming at Q25 and MiXCR clonotype assembly, TCRdb reanalyzed the public sequencing data and kept in-frame beta chains. Rows are combined by CDR3 protein, so each entry shows the most common genes and DNA. The V and J calls follow TCRdb's processing rather than the paper's. For this sample the table gives roughly 30,000 distinct CDR3 sequences, of which less than 45% were detected only once. The top ten clonotypes cover over 9% of the sample.

Sequencing used blood. This receptor was identified in a woman younger than 45 with Graves' hyperthyroidism. This receptor chain uses TRBV11-3 and TRBJ1-2; too little of a D gene remains to name it. CDR3 reads: CANSLDPTDHGCTF. The DNA is TGTGCCAACAGCTTAGATCCCACGGACCATGGCTGCACCTTC.